Here is one TCR beta chain with its context. The CDR3 is 13 residues long. V was pared by 7 bases and J by 4 bases, with 12 bases between. A library of TCRbeta sequences, prepared with unique molecular identifiers, was generated. A single record per CDR3 protein comes from TCRdb applying MiXCR to the PCR reads. Of some 300,000 distinct CDR3 sequences in the sample, 10% were seen once. The entry originates in a study of T-cell reconstitution after alpha-beta-depleted transplantation in children. This chain joins TRBV12-3 or TRBV12-4 and TRBJ2-3; D may be TRBD1 or TRBD2 (6 bases each). The sequence derives from a human donor who donated a stem cell graft to a child with acute lymphoblastic leukemia. The sequenced sample was PBMCs from the stem cell graft donor, obtained from the stem cell graft. The CDR3 nucleotides are TGTGCCAGCAAATTGGGGGGCCCAGATACGCAGTATTTT. This sequence encodes CASKLGGPDTQYF.